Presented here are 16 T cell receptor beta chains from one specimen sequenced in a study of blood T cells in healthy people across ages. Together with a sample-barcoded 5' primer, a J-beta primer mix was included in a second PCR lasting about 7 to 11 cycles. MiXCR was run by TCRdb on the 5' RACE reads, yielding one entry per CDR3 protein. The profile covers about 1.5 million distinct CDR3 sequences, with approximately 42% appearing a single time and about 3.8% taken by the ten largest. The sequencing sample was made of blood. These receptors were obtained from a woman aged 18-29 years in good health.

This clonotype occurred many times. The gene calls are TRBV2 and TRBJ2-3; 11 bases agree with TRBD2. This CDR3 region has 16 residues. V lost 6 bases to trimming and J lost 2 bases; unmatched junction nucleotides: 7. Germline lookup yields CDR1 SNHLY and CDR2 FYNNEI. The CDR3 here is CASSPGTSGITDTQYF. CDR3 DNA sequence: TGTGCCAGCAGCCCAGGGACTAGCGGCATCACAGATACGCAGTATTTT.

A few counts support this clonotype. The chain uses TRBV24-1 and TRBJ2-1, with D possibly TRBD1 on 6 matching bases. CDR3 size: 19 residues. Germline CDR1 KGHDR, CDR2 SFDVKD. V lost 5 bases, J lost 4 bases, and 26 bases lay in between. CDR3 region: CATSVRQKATGNYYNEQFF. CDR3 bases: TGTGCCACCAGTGTCAGGCAAAAGGCAACAGGGAACTATTACAATGAGCAGTTCTTC.

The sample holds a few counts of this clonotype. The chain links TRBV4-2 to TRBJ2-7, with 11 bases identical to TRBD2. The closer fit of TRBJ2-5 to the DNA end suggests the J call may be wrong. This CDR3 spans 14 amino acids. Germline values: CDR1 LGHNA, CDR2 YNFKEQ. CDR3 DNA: TGTGCCAGCAGCGCACTAGCGGGAGATGAGACCCAGTACTTC. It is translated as CASSALAGDETQYF.

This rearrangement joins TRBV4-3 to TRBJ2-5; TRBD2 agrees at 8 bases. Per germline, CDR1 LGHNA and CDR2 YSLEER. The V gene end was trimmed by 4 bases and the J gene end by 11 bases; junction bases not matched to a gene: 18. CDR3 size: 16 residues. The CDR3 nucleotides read TGCGCCAGCAGCCTAGACAGCGGGAGCTCCCACAATGAGCAGTACTTC. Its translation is CASSLDSGSSHNEQYF.

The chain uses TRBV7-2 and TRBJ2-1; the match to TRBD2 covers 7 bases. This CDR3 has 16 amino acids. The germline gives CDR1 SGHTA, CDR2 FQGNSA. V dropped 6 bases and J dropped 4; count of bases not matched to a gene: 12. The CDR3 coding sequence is TGTGCCAGCAGACCCATACCTGGCGGGGGATACAATGAGCAGTTCTTC. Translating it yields CASRPIPGGGYNEQFF.

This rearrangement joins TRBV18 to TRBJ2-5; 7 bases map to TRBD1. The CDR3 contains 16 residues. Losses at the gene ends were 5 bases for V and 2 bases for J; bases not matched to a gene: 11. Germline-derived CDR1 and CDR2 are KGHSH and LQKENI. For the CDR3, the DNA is TGTGCCAGCTCATCTTCCGGACAGGCTTCGCAAGAGACCCAGTACTTC. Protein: CASSSSGQASQETQYF. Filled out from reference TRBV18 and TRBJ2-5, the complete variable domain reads NAGVMQNPRHLVRRRGQEARLRCSPMKGHSHVYWYRQLPEEGLKFMVYLQKENIIDESGMPKERFSAEFPKEGPSILRIQQVVRGDSAAYFCASSSSGQASQETQYFGPGTRLLVL.

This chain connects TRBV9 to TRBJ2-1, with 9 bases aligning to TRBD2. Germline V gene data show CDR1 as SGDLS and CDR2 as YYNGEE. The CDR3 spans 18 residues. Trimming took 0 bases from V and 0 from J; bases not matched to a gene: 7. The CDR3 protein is CASSVEASGISSYNEQFF. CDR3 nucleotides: TGTGCCAGCAGCGTAGAGGCTAGCGGGATAAGCTCCTACAATGAGCAGTTCTTC. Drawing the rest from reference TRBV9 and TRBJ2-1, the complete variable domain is DSGVTQTPKHLITATGQRVTLRCSPRSGDLSVYWYQQSLDQGLQFLIQYYNGEERAKGNILERFSAQQFPDLHSELNLSSLELGDSALYFCASSVEASGISSYNEQFFGPGTRLTVL.

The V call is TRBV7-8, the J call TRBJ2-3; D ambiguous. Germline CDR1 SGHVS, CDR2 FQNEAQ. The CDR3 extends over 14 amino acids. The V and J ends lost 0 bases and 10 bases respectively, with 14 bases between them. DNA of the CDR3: TGTGCCAGCAGCTTAGCGACGACAATCGATCCGCAGTATTTT. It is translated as CASSLATTIDPQYF. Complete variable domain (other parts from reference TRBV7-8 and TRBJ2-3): GAGVSQSPRYKVAKRGQDVALRCDPISGHVSLFWYQQALGQGPEFLTYFQNEAQLDKSGLPSDRFFAERPEGSVSTLKIQRTQQEDSAVYLCASSLATTIDPQYFGPGTRLTVL.

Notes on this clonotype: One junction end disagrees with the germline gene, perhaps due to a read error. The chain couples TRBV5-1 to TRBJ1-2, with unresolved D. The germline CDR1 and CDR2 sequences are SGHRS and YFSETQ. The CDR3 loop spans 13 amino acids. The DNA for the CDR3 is TGCGCCAGCCGCTTCGGACTGACTAGCGGCTACACCTTC. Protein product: CASRFGLTSGYTF.

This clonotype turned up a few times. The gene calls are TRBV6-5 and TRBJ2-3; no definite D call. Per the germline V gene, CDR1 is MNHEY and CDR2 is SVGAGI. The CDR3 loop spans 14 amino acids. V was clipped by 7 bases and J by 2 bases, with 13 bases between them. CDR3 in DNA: TGTGCCAGCACCCCCGACCATACCACAGATACGCAGTATTTT. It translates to CASTPDHTTDTQYF.

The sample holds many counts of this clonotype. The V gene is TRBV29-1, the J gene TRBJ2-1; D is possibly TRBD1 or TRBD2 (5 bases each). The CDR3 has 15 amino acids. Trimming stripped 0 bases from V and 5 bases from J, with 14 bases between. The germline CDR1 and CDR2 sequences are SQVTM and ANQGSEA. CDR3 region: CSVEDRGGAHNEQFF. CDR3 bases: TGCAGCGTTGAAGATCGGGGCGGAGCCCACAATGAGCAGTTCTTC.

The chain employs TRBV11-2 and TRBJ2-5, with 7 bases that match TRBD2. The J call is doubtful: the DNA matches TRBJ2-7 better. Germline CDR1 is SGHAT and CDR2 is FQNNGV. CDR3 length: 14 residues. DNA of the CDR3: TGTGCCAGCAGCCCGGGCCTTTGGGAGGGCGAGCAGTACTTC. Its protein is CASSPGLWEGEQYF.

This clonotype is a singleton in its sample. CDR3 sequence (DNA): TGCAGTGCTAGTTCTTTAGCGGGGACCTACAATGAGCAGTACTTC. Encoded protein: CSASSLAGTYNEQYF. The rearrangement links TRBV20-1 to TRBJ2-7, with 8 bases identical to TRBD2. V gave up 3 bases and J gave up 7 bases; unmatched junction bases: 14. Germline V gene lookup returns CDR1 DFQATT and CDR2 SNEGSKA (reference sequence). The CDR3 has 15 amino acids.

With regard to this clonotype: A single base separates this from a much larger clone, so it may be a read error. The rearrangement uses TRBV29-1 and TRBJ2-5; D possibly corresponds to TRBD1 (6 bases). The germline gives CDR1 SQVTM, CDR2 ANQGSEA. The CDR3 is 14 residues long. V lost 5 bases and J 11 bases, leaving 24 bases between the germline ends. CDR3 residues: CSVFPRGKGNEQYF. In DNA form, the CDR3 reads TGCAGCGTTTTCCCCAGGGGAAAGGGGAATGAGCAGTACTTC.

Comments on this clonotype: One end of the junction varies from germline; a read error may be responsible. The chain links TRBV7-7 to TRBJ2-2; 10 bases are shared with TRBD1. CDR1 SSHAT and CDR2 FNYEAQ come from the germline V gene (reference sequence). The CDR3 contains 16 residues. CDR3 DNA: TGTGCTAGCAGCCTACGGGACAGGGGCCCCAAAGGGGAGCTGTTTTTT. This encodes CASSLRDRGPKGELFF.

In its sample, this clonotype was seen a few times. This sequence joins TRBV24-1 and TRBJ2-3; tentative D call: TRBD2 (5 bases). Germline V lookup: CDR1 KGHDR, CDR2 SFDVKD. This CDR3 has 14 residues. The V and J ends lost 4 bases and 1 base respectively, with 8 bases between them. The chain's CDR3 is CATSDRTRTDTQYF. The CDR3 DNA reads TGTGCCACCAGTGACAGGACTCGCACAGATACGCAGTATTTT.